The entry that follows covers one T cell receptor (beta chain) sequence. Antigen unknown. These data are taken from a study of vaccination and CD4 T cells after COVID-19. Stated treatment: approximately 10-day PBMC culture with coronavirus spike peptide pools or control peptides (ViraFEST assay). These CD4+ T cells came from an unexposed donor, sampled before the COVID-19 pandemic (2011-2018). The Oncomine TCR Beta short-read assay was applied to DNA of cultured CD4+ T cells. MiXCR, run by TCRdb on the PCR reads, gives a single entry per CDR3 protein. In the table there are several thousand distinct CDR3 sequences, about 40% of which are singletons. Trimming cost V 1 base and J 2 bases; bases outside gene matches: 8. The length of the CDR3 is 15 residues. Germline V lookup: CDR1 DFQATT, CDR2 SNEGSKA (reference sequence).

The sequencing sample was made of CD4+ T cells from blood, cultured in vitro. The source is a human donor in good health. J is TRBJ2-7 and V is TRBV20-1, with 7 nucleotides matching TRBD1. In DNA form, the CDR3 reads TGCAGTGCTAGAGGGGGACAGTGGAAGACCTACGAGCAGTACTTC. This encodes CSARGGQWKTYEQYF.